These T cell receptor beta chains were read from a single sample in a study of T cell responses to AZD1222 COVID-19 vaccine. Libraries were prepared by immunoSEQ multiplex PCR; TCRdb keeps only in-frame clonotypes and omits some of them. The sample holds tens of thousands of clones; approximately 91% are singletons and the top ten take roughly 2.5%. Sequenced material: peripheral blood, taken on day 0 of AZD1222 vaccination. These receptors originate from an adult in good health. CDR3s include the opening cysteine and the closing phenylalanine or tryptophan. D genes are given only for firm matches. A row's size may be missing; if present it is once, few, many or a size class.

clone_size j_call d_call v_call cdr3_length cdr3_nt cdr3_aa
NA TRBJ2-7 NA TRBV6-5 14 TGTGCCAGCAGTTACTCCCCCAGGGCCTACGAGCAGTACTTC CASSYSPRAYEQYF
NA TRBJ2-1 NA TRBV7-2 15 TGTGCCAGCAGCTTAGCGATAAGGGCGAGGGATGAGCAGTTCTTC CASSLAIRARDEQFF
NA TRBJ2-3 NA TRBV5-1 14 TGCGCCAGCAGCTTGGGTGGGGGCCCAGATACGCAGTATTTT CASSLGGGPDTQYF
NA TRBJ1-6 NA TRBV11-2 16 TGTGCCAGCAGCTTAGAAGCCCCGATGTATAATTCACCCCTCCACTTT CASSLEAPMYNSPLHF
NA TRBJ2-7 NA TRBV7-9 16 TGTGCCAGCAGCTTATGGAGGCAGGGGTTTACCTACGAGCAGTACTTC CASSLWRQGFTYEQYF
NA TRBJ1-3 NA TRBV18 15 TGTGCCAGCTCACCCCGGGACATCTCTGGAAACACCATATATTTT CASSPRDISGNTIYF
NA TRBJ2-7 NA TRBV5-1 12 TGCGCCAGCAGCTTGGAAGGATACGAGCAGTACTTC CASSLEGYEQYF
NA TRBJ2-7 NA TRBV23-1 13 TGCGCCAGCATACGGACGGGGACCTACGAGCAGTACTTC CASIRTGTYEQYF
NA TRBJ1-3 NA TRBV12-5 14 TGTGCTAGTGGTTTCAGAGGGGCTGGAAACACCATATATTTT CASGFRGAGNTIYF
NA TRBJ2-2 TRBD2 TRBV7-6 16 TGTGCCAGCAGCTTCCAACTAGCGGGCGTCACCGGGGAGCTGTTTTTT CASSFQLAGVTGELFF
NA TRBJ2-1 TRBD2 TRBV9 21 TGTGCCAGCAGCGTAGCTCTCTCGGGACTAGCGGGGGGGCAATTCTACAATGAGCAGTTCTTC CASSVALSGLAGGQFYNEQFF
NA TRBJ2-1 TRBD2 TRBV4-2 15 TGTGCCAGCAGTCGGCCGGGACTAGCGAGTAATGAGCAGTTCTTC CASSRPGLASNEQFF
NA TRBJ2-7 NA TRBV7-2 13 TGTGCCAGCAGCTTAATAAGCGAGGGCGAGCAGTACTTC CASSLISEGEQYF
NA TRBJ1-1 NA TRBV5-1 14 TGCGCCAGCAGCTTGGCCACCGGGGGCACTGAAGCTTTCTTT CASSLATGGTEAFF
NA TRBJ2-5 NA TRBV12-2 15 TGTGCAAGTCGCGTTAAGCGGGGGGCGCAAGAGACCCAGTACTTC CASRVKRGAQETQYF
NA TRBJ1-1 TRBD1 TRBV15 18 TGTGCCACCAGCAGAGATAAGACAGGGTATCGTCGGGACACTGAAGCTTTCTTT CATSRDKTGYRRDTEAFF
NA TRBJ1-1 NA TRBV7-9 14 TGTGCCAGCAGCGCCGGGGCATCGAACACTGAAGCTTTCTTT CASSAGASNTEAFF
NA TRBJ2-2 NA TRBV15 12 TGTGCCACCAGCACCGCAAGGGGGGAGCTGTTTTTT CATSTARGELFF
once TRBJ1-2 TRBD1 TRBV5-1 15 TGCGCCAGCAGCGTCGCCGGGACAGGGGACTATGGCTACACCTTC CASSVAGTGDYGYTF
NA TRBJ1-4 TRBD1 TRBV7-8 15 TGTGCCAGCAGACAATACACAGGGGTAAATGAAAAACTGTTTTTT CASRQYTGVNEKLFF
NA TRBJ2-3 NA TRBV5-6 13 TGTGCCAGCAGCTTGGGGGTAGAGGATACGCAGTATTTT CASSLGVEDTQYF
NA TRBJ2-2 NA TRBV6-1 12 TGTGCCAGCAGTGAAGCGCTTCTGGGGCTGTTTTTT CASSEALLGLFF
NA TRBJ1-2 NA TRBV7-2 16 TGTGCCAGCAGCGCGAATAGGGTGCGGGCTAACTATGGCTACACCTTC CASSANRVRANYGYTF
NA TRBJ2-7 NA TRBV9 15 TGTGCCAGCAGCGTAGGGATCGCGACTACGAAAGAGCAGTACTTC CASSVGIATTKEQYF
NA TRBJ1-5 NA TRBV7-2 14 TGTGCCAGCAACCCTGACGGGGGCAATCAGCCCCAGCATTTT CASNPDGGNQPQHF
NA TRBJ2-7 NA TRBV7-9 11 TGTGCCAGCAGCTCGACCTCCGAGCAGTACTTC CASSSTSEQYF
NA TRBJ2-1 NA TRBV10-3 15 TGTGCCATCAGTGAGTCAAATACCGGGGACAATGAGCAGTTCTTC CAISESNTGDNEQFF
NA TRBJ1-2 TRBD1 TRBV3-1/TRBV3-2 14 TGTGCCAGCAGCCAAGCGGGGGACAGCTATGGCTACACCTTC CASSQAGDSYGYTF
NA TRBJ2-3 TRBD2 TRBV7-6 17 TGTGCCAGCAGCTTAGGGGGACTAGCGGGAGTTGGAGATACGCAGTATTTT CASSLGGLAGVGDTQYF
NA TRBJ2-3 TRBD2 TRBV5-6 16 TGTGCCAGCAGCTTGGCCTGGCGGGAGGGCTCGAATACGCAGTATTTT CASSLAWREGSNTQYF
NA TRBJ2-7 TRBD2 TRBV3-1/TRBV3-2 16 TGTGCCAGCAGCCAAGAGACTAGCGGGGTACACTACGAGCAGTACTTC CASSQETSGVHYEQYF
NA TRBJ1-1 NA TRBV19 13 TGTGCCAGTAGTCTCCAGGAGGGCACTGAAGCTTTCTTT CASSLQEGTEAFF
NA TRBJ2-1 NA TRBV18 15 TGTGCCAGCACACATTCACCGGGACCCTACAATGAGCAGTTCTTC CASTHSPGPYNEQFF
NA TRBJ1-3 NA TRBV7-2 17 TGTGCCAGCAGCTTACGGTCAGGCCTAAGCGCTGGAAACACCATATATTTT CASSLRSGLSAGNTIYF
NA TRBJ2-4 NA TRBV29-1 15 TGCAGCGCCGTACGGGGGACCCTCTCCAAAAACATTCAGTACTTC CSAVRGTLSKNIQYF
NA TRBJ1-6 NA TRBV20-1 15 TGCAGTGCTAGTTATATCGGGGGTTCGAATTCACCCCTCCACTTT CSASYIGGSNSPLHF
NA TRBJ1-2 NA TRBV6-5 16 TGTGCCAGCAGTTACTCTTTGGGTAGGGCCGGCTATGGCTACACCTTC CASSYSLGRAGYGYTF
NA TRBJ2-7 NA TRBV10-3 14 TGTGCCATGGCCGATGGCACCGCCTCCTACGAGCAGTACTTC CAMADGTASYEQYF
NA TRBJ1-1 NA TRBV18 14 TGTGCCAGCTCACTCGGGACACTGAACACTGAAGCTTTCTTT CASSLGTLNTEAFF
NA TRBJ2-2 NA TRBV3-1/TRBV3-2 14 TGTGCCAGCAACGCGGGACAGAACACCGGGGAGCTGTTTTTT CASNAGQNTGELFF
NA TRBJ2-1 NA TRBV27 16 TGTGCCAGCAGTCGTGGTCCCGGGGCCTCCTACAATGAGCAGTTCTTC CASSRGPGASYNEQFF
NA TRBJ2-1 NA TRBV27 15 TGTGCCAGCAGTTCGGACTTGGGATCCTACAATGAGCAGTTCTTC CASSSDLGSYNEQFF
NA TRBJ1-1 TRBD1 TRBV6-1 16 TGTGCCAGCAGTGACCTTCGACAGGGCCACAGACCTGAAGCTTTCTTT CASSDLRQGHRPEAFF
NA TRBJ1-1 TRBD1 TRBV18 17 TGTGCCAGCTCGTTCCTTGGGACAGGGGGCTTTGGCACTGAAGCTTTCTTT CASSFLGTGGFGTEAFF
NA TRBJ1-1 TRBD1 TRBV7-9 14 TGTGCCAGCAGCTTAGAGGGACAGTCGACTGAAGCTTTCTTT CASSLEGQSTEAFF
NA TRBJ2-5 NA TRBV5-5 15 TGTGCCAGCAGCTTGTTTTCAGGGAGAGGGGAGACCCAGTACTTC CASSLFSGRGETQYF